The TCR beta chain described here comes from a study of cytomegalovirus exposure and HLA in healthy donors. Study-level results: An apparent linkage of common viral pathogens to several of the most significant clusters emerged in a later analysis. Later on, a genetic analysis was performed. It linked a missense variant in DCLRE1C with V- and J-gene trimming of TCR beta.

The PCR had 60 Vbeta and 13 Jbeta primers. Using immunoSEQ multiplex PCR, the repertoire was profiled, and TCRdb retains in-frame clones only, with some absent. The profile shows 100,000 to 150,000 clones, around 75% of them singletons. Per germline, CDR1 SGHTA and CDR2 FQGTGA. The V end was cut by 6 bases, the J end by 9 bases, with 12 bases between. There are 12 residues in the CDR3. With regard to this clone: Its target is not known.

The chain couples TRBV7-3 to TRBJ2-1; D might be TRBD2 (5 bases). The receptor comes from a woman in her forties or fifties in good health and CMV-seropositive. Input material: PBMCs. The CDR3 DNA reads TGTGCCAGCAGTAAGGCCCGGGGTGAGCAGTTCTTC. Encoded protein: CASSKARGEQFF. Drawing the rest from reference TRBV7-3 and TRBJ2-1, the complete variable domain is GAGVSQTPSNKVTEKGKYVELRCDPISGHTALYWYRQSLGQGPEFLIYFQGTGAADDSGLPNDRFFAVRPEGSVSTLKIQRTERGDSAVYLCASSKARGEQFFGPGTRLTVL.